This is a list of T cell receptor beta chains from one sample in a study of T cell repertoires in cytomegalovirus infection. Antigens of these TCRs are unknown. MiXCR was run by TCRdb on the reads, yielding one entry per CDR3 protein. The sample has about 69,000 distinct CDR3 sequences, about 30% seen once. Sequenced here: CD8+ T cells from cultured PBMCs, sampled from culture after CMV antigen stimulation. All receptors derive from a human donor in good health (CMV status not recorded). Some clones in this sample may be carry-over from other donors' samples. Both conserved end residues are part of each CDR3.

>TRBV4-3|TRBJ2-2
CASSQGTSGGSGELFF
>TRBV6-1|TRBJ2-7
CASTDRVSLEQYF
>TRBV7-9|TRBJ2-5
CASIPRDREETQYF
>TRBV6-2/TRBV6-3|TRBJ2-7
CASSSPRGRDYEQYF
>TRBV9|TRBJ1-2
CASSANQQGPYGYTF
>TRBV14|TRBJ2-7
CASSPWSTRRDGYEQYF
>TRBV28|TRBJ1-3
CASSEIWYQRGSGNTIYF
>TRBV4-1|TRBJ1-1
CASSWNRDSLNTEAFF
>TRBV11-3|TRBJ2-1
CASSFTDSSEQFF
>TRBV7-4|TRBJ1-5
CASSSQGVRQPQHF
>TRBV5-1|TRBJ2-5
CASSVSGRGETQYF
>TRBV28|TRBJ2-2
CASRHPGLADTGELFF
>TRBV7-6|TRBJ2-6
CASSGNSGANVLTF
>TRBV7-6|TRBJ2-1
CASSQRSGRLNEQFF
>TRBV13|TRBJ2-1
CASSIRQGSNEQFF
>TRBV6-2/TRBV6-3|TRBJ2-1
CASSYIDYDNEQFF
>TRBV6-1|TRBJ1-5
CASSLDSNQPQHF
>TRBV7-6|TRBJ2-7
CASSLNNADEQYF